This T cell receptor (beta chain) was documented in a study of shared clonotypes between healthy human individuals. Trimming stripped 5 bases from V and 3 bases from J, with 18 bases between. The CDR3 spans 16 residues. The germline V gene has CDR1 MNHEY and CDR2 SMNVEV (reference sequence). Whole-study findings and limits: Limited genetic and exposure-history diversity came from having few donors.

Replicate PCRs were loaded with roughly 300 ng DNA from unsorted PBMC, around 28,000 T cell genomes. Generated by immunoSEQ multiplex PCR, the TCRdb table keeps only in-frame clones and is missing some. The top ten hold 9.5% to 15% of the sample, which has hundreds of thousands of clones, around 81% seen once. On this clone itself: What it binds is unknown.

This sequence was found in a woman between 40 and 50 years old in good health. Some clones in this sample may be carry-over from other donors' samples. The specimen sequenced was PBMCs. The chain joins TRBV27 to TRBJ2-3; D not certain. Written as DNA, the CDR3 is TGTGCCAGCAGTAAAGCCGGTTTGCTGAGAACAGATACGCAGTATTTT. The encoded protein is CASSKAGLLRTDTQYF.